The 27 T cell receptor beta chains listed next were all sequenced from one sample in a study of early T cells in non-severe SARS-CoV-2 infection. TCRdb redid the calling of the 5' RACE reads with MiXCR, one entry per CDR3 protein. The table records roughly 81,000 distinct CDR3 sequences, more than 5% of them present only once. Sequencing used whole blood. These TCRs come from an adult who was a healthcare worker with PCR-confirmed SARS-CoV-2 infection or an uninfected control (not recorded which).

The V gene is TRBV29-1, the J gene TRBJ2-1; 9 bases line up with TRBD1. The CDR3 runs to 13 residues. The J segment lost 12 bases and the V segment lost 6 bases, leaving 12 bases of the junction unmatched. Germline assignment: CDR1 SQVTM and CDR2 ANQGSEA. The CDR3 here is CSVQLPDRGSQFF. The CDR3 DNA reads as TGCAGCGTGCAGCTTCCGGACAGGGGTTCGCAGTTCTTC.

This chain connects TRBV12-3 or TRBV12-4 to TRBJ1-2, with D unclear. Between the trimmed V and J ends, which lost 2 bases and 4 bases, there was a span of 14 bases. The CDR3 is 15 amino acids. The CDR3 sequence is CASSLSGGYPYGYTF. The CDR3 DNA sequence: TGTGCCAGCAGTTTAAGTGGAGGGTATCCCTATGGCTACACCTTC.

This clonotype was seen many times. This chain connects TRBV5-5 to TRBJ1-1; no clear D gene. The CDR3 extends over 16 amino acids. The V and J ends lost 0 bases and 1 base respectively, with 13 bases between them. CDR1 and CDR2 from the germline V gene are SGHKS and YYEKEE (reference sequence). The CDR3 loop is CASSLEVWQTNTEAFF. The CDR3 DNA reads TGTGCCAGCAGCTTGGAAGTGTGGCAGACGAACACTGAAGCTTTCTTT.

The chain recombines TRBV5-1 with TRBJ1-1; D possibly corresponds to TRBD1 (5 bases). Trimming took 3 bases from V and 8 from J, leaving 14 bases between them. This CDR3 is built from 13 residues. Per germline, CDR1 SGHRS and CDR2 YFSETQ. CDR3 sequence (DNA): TGCGCCAGCAGCTATACCGGGACGGGAGAAGCTTTCTTT. Translation gives CASSYTGTGEAFF.

This clonotype was seen a handful of times. The chain uses TRBV7-2 and TRBJ2-2; D unclear. Deletions cut 4 bases from V and 7 bases from J, with 10 bases between. Germline lookup yields CDR1 SGHTA and CDR2 FQGNSA. The CDR3 has 13 amino acids. The CDR3 DNA reads TGTGCCAGCAGCTCAGACCGGTACGGGGAGCTGTTTTTT. It encodes CASSSDRYGELFF.

This clonotype was counted many times. V is TRBV6-1 and J is TRBJ1-2; 9 bases match TRBD1. CDR3 length: 16 amino acids. The V gene end was trimmed by 0 bases and the J gene end by 8 bases; junction bases not matched to a gene: 10. The germline V gene has CDR1 MNHNS and CDR2 SASEGT. CDR3 loop: CASSEASRDRERGYTF. Written as DNA, the CDR3 is TGTGCCAGCAGTGAAGCCAGCCGGGACAGGGAAAGGGGCTACACCTTC.

The sample holds many counts of this clonotype. The chain links TRBV6-2 or TRBV6-3 to TRBJ1-2; D gene uncertain. CDR1 is MNHEY, CDR2 SVGEGT, per germline. The CDR3 consists of 11 residues. The ends were cut back, 7 bases at V and 4 bases at J, with 7 bases in the middle. The CDR3 loop reads CASKGFYGYTF. CDR3 coding DNA: TGTGCCAGCAAAGGGTTCTATGGCTACACCTTC.

This clonotype was picked up many times. The CDR3 sequence is CASSSGLASNEQFF. The CDR3 DNA reads TGTGCCAGCAGCTCCGGACTAGCAAGCAATGAGCAGTTCTTC. V is TRBV14 and J is TRBJ2-1; 8 nucleotides match TRBD2. The V and J ends lost 5 bases and 6 bases, in that order; junction bases with no gene match: 6. CDR3 length equals 14 residues. Looked up from germline, CDR1 is SGHDN and CDR2 is FVKESK. The whole variable domain, remainder taken from reference TRBV14 and TRBJ2-1, is EAGVTQFPSHSVIEKGQTVTLRCDPISGHDNLYWYRRVMGKEIKFLLHFVKESKQDESGMPNNRFLAERTGGTYSTLKVQPAELEDSGVYFCASSSGLASNEQFFGPGTRLTVL.

V gene TRBV29-1 combines with J gene TRBJ2-7, with D perhaps TRBD1 (6 bases). CDR1 and CDR2 from the germline V gene are SQVTM and ANQGSEA. V lost 7 bases to trimming and J lost 3 bases, with 16 bases between them. The CDR3 runs 13 residues. This chain's CDR3 is CSDEVGQHYEQYF. DNA of the CDR3: TGCAGCGACGAGGTAGGACAGCACTACGAGCAGTACTTC.

The rearrangement links TRBV12-3 or TRBV12-4 to TRBJ2-2; D perhaps matches TRBD2 (5 bases). This CDR3 has 17 amino acids. Trimming shortened V by 3 bases and J by 6 bases, and 20 bases separated the two germline ends. CDR3 loop: CASSFSGRSTTAGELFF. The CDR3 DNA reads as TGTGCCAGCAGTTTTTCGGGAAGGTCGACTACGGCCGGGGAGCTGTTTTTT.

The chain carries TRBV5-1 and TRBJ2-5, with a weak D call TRBD1 (5 bases). The V end was cut by 0 bases, the J end by 4 bases, with 19 bases between. CDR3 size: 17 residues. Germline V gene lookup returns CDR1 SGHRS and CDR2 YFSETQ. The CDR3 DNA follows: TGCGCCAGCAGCTTGGGTCTGGCATCCCCCCAGGGAGAGACCCAGTACTTC. This sequence encodes CASSLGLASPQGETQYF. Full variable domain (outside the CDR3, taken from reference TRBV5-1 and TRBJ2-5): KAGVTQTPRYLIKTRGQQVTLSCSPISGHRSVSWYQQTPGQGLQFLFEYFSETQRNKGNFPGRFSGRQFSNSRSEMNVSTLELGDSALYLCASSLGLASPQGETQYFGPGTRLLVL.

The sample holds many counts of this clonotype. V gene TRBV6-2 or TRBV6-3 combines with J gene TRBJ1-5, with D perhaps TRBD1 (5 bases). V lost 5 bases and J 3 bases, leaving 11 bases between the germline ends. The CDR3 has 14 amino acids. In germline, CDR1 is MNHEY, CDR2 SVGEGT. This chain's CDR3 is CASSTAQVNQPQHF. In nucleotides, the CDR3 is TGTGCCAGCAGTACAGCACAGGTCAATCAGCCCCAGCATTTT.

The chain links TRBV5-6 to TRBJ1-5; 8 nucleotides line up with TRBD1. CDR1 is SGHDT, CDR2 YYEEEE, per germline. V trimming: 4 bases; J trimming: 7 bases; junction bases outside the gene matches: 7. The CDR3 covers 14 residues. In DNA, the CDR3 is TGTGCCAGCAGCCGGGGACAGGTAACCCAGCCCCAGCATTTT. This gives the protein CASSRGQVTQPQHF.

There are many counts of this clonotype. The chain combines TRBV7-8 with TRBJ2-6; TRBD1 matches at 7 bases. Trimming at V came to 5 bases and at J to 10 bases, leaving 5 bases not matched to a gene. The V gene's germline CDR1 is SGHVS and CDR2 FQNEAQ. The CDR3 covers 13 residues. CDR3 bases: TGTGCCAGCAGCATACCGGGACAGAACGTCCTGACTTTC. It encodes CASSIPGQNVLTF.

The J gene is TRBJ2-5, the V gene TRBV10-2; D is tentatively TRBD1 or TRBD2 (6 bases each). Trimming took 6 bases from V and 3 from J, leaving 17 bases between them. Looked up from germline, CDR1 is WSHSY and CDR2 is SAAADI. This CDR3 is 15 amino acids long. The CDR3 region is CASSVRTAGKETQYF. DNA for the CDR3: TGCGCCAGCAGCGTAAGGACAGCGGGTAAAGAGACCCAGTACTTC.

In its sample, this clonotype was seen a few times. The J gene is TRBJ1-1, the V gene TRBV7-2, with D hard to call. Germline values: CDR1 SGHTA, CDR2 FQGNSA. V lost 3 bases and J 0 bases, leaving 14 bases between the germline ends. This CDR3 region has 16 residues. CDR3 residues: CASSFGVGLLNTEAFF. The CDR3 nucleotides are TGTGCCAGCAGCTTTGGGGTCGGGTTGTTGAACACTGAAGCTTTCTTT.

V gene TRBV9 combines with J gene TRBJ1-3; D not certain. Per the germline V gene, CDR1 is SGDLS and CDR2 is YYNGEE. This CDR3 is 17 amino acids long. V dropped 4 bases and J dropped 4 bases, with 21 bases sitting between them. The CDR3 nucleotides read TGTGCCAGCAGCCCACAGACTGCGCTCCTCTTAGGAAACACCATATATTTT. Translation gives CASSPQTALLLGNTIYF.

This clonotype was detected many times. The J gene is TRBJ2-7, the V gene TRBV30; 10 bases fit TRBD1. CDR1 is GTSNPN and CDR2 is SVGIG in the germline V gene (reference sequence). The length of the CDR3 is 13 residues. V lost 6 bases to trimming and J lost 4 bases; unmatched junction nucleotides: 6. In nucleotides, the CDR3 is TGTGCCTGCAAAGGGGGACAGGGGTACGAGCAGTACTTC. Protein sequence: CACKGGQGYEQYF.

This clonotype came up a few times. CDR3 sequence: CASSDGQLYEQYF. The CDR3 DNA reads TGTGCCAGCAGTGACGGACAGTTGTACGAGCAGTACTTC. The rearrangement joins TRBV6-1 to TRBJ2-7, with TRBD1 as a possible D gene (6 bases). Germline V gene data show CDR1 as MNHNS and CDR2 as SASEGT. This CDR3 spans 13 amino acids. V was trimmed by 3 bases and J by 4 bases, leaving 10 bases between them.

The chain has TRBV5-1 and TRBJ1-3, with D perhaps matching TRBD1 (5 bases). The CDR3 extends over 16 amino acids. V was shortened by 4 bases and J by 0 bases, with 14 bases between the two germline ends. The germline V gene has CDR1 SGHRS and CDR2 YFSETQ. The CDR3 DNA sequence: TGCGCCAGCAGCGCGGTGGGACGGAGCTCTGGAAACACCATATATTTT. This sequence encodes CASSAVGRSSGNTIYF. Together with reference TRBV5-1 and TRBJ1-3, the CDR3 gives the full variable domain: KAGVTQTPRYLIKTRGQQVTLSCSPISGHRSVSWYQQTPGQGLQFLFEYFSETQRNKGNFPGRFSGRQFSNSRSEMNVSTLELGDSALYLCASSAVGRSSGNTIYFGEGSWLTVV.

The rearrangement uses TRBV19 and TRBJ1-5; tentatively, D is TRBD1 (6 bases). This CDR3 is 13 amino acids long. Germline V CDR1 and CDR2: LNHDA, SQIVND (reference sequence). The V and J ends lost 4 bases and 6 bases respectively, with 10 bases between them. The CDR3 DNA sequence: TGTGCCAGTAGTAGGCAGGGGACTCAGCCCCAGCATTTT. Protein: CASSRQGTQPQHF.

This clonotype was counted at least ten times. The gene calls are TRBV6-5 and TRBJ2-3, with unresolved D. The CDR3 has 15 residues. CDR1 and CDR2 from the germline V gene are MNHEY and SVGAGI. Trimming shortened V by 0 bases and J by 0 bases, and 7 bases separated the two germline ends. The CDR3 spells CASSYSHTSTDTQYF. For the CDR3, the DNA is TGTGCCAGCAGTTACTCCCACACCAGCACAGATACGCAGTATTTT.

This clonotype was counted ten times or more. The chain couples TRBV5-4 to TRBJ2-1, with 9 bases matching TRBD1. Germline values: CDR1 SGHNT, CDR2 YYREEE (reference sequence). The CDR3 is 16 amino acids. The ends lost 0 bases at V and 6 bases at J; junction bases unmatched: 7. In nucleotides, the CDR3 is TGTGCCAGCAGCTTGGGAGGACAGGGGCGGGTCAATGAGCAGTTCTTC. This gives the protein CASSLGGQGRVNEQFF.

In its sample, this clonotype was seen many times. The chain joins TRBV12-3 or TRBV12-4 to TRBJ1-5; D might be TRBD1 (5 bases). Trimming left V 6 bases short and J 9 bases short, with 15 bases between. CDR3 length equals 13 residues. CDR3 sequence: CASSLRPGGPQHF. Here the CDR3 DNA reads TGTGCCAGCAGCCTTAGGCCTGGGGGGCCCCAGCATTTT.

This clonotype occurred many times. This chain connects TRBV4-2 to TRBJ2-4; 9 bases fit TRBD2. Germline V lookup: CDR1 LGHNA, CDR2 YNFKEQ. V was pared by 1 base and J by 0 bases, with 13 bases of the junction left unmatched. The CDR3 consists of 20 residues. The CDR3 DNA reads TGTGCCAGCAGCCAAGTCTCCCTGACTAGCGGAGGGTCAGCCAAAAACATTCAGTACTTC. Its protein is CASSQVSLTSGGSAKNIQYF.

In its sample, this clonotype was seen a few times. The rearrangement joins TRBV7-9 to TRBJ2-2, with D perhaps TRBD1 or TRBD2 (6 bases each). The CDR3 contains 16 residues. Germline-derived CDR1 and CDR2 are SEHNR and FQNEAQ (reference sequence). The V gene lost 5 bases and the J gene lost 6 bases, with 19 bases spanning the gap. CDR3 loop: CASSHAAGQRPGELFF. The CDR3 nucleotides are TGTGCCAGCAGCCACGCTGCGGGACAACGCCCCGGGGAGCTGTTTTTT.

This clonotype has ten or more counts. The chain employs TRBV5-1 and TRBJ1-2; 8 nucleotides align to TRBD1. V shed 3 bases, J shed 8 bases, and the junction held 6 bases outside the gene matches. This CDR3 contains 13 residues. CDR1 and CDR2 (germline): SGHRS, YFSETQ. The CDR3 here is CASSSGQGKGYTF. The CDR3 DNA reads TGCGCCAGCAGCTCCGGACAGGGAAAAGGCTACACCTTC.